This T cell receptor beta chain was captured by sequencing in a study of blood T cell repertoires in COVID-19. Across the whole study: PBMCs, B-cell-depleted T cells, or T cells provided the cDNA or gDNA that made up the material.

In the original analysis: Amplification of reference gene primers was used by the study to estimate nucleated cell counts. Only in-frame clones appear in the TCRdb table, and some are missing; sequencing was by immunoSEQ multiplex PCR. The V and J calls and clone size were taken over from that table, and D and trimming were inferred from the DNA. Of tens of thousands of clones listed, approximately 90% are singletons. The CDR3 has 13 amino acids. V gene TRBV7-5 combines with J gene TRBJ1-4; the D segment call TRBD1 is taken from the table without a DNA check. TRBV7-5 is termed a pseudogene. The sample was peripheral blood. The sequence was obtained from a man in his fifties with active COVID-19. The CDR3 region has the DNA TGTGTCAGCGAGGTAGGGACAGGTGAAAAACTGTTTTTT. It codes for CVSEVGTGEKLFF.